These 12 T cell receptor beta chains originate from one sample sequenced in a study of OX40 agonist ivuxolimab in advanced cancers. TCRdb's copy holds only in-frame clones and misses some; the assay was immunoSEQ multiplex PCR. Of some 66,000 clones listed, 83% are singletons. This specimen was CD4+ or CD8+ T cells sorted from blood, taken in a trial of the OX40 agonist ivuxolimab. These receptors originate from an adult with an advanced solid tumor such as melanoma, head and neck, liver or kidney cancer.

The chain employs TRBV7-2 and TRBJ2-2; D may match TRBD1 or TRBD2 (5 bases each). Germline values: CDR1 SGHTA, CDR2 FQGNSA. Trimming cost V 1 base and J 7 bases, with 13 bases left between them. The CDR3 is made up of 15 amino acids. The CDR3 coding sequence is TGTGCCAGCAGCTTAGAATCAGGGACGATCGGGGAGCTGTTTTTT. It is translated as CASSLESGTIGELFF.

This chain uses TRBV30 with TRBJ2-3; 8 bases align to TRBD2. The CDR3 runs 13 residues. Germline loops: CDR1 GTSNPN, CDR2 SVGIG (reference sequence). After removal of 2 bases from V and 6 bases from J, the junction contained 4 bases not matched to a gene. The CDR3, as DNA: TGTGCCTGGAGTTCCTCGGGGGGGGATACGCAGTATTTT. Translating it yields CAWSSSGGDTQYF.

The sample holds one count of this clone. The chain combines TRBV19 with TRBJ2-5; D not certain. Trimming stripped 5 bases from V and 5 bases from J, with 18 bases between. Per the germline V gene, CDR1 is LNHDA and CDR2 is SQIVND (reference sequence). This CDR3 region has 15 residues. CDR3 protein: CASSPTPASSETQYF. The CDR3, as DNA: TGTGCCAGTAGTCCTACACCGGCCTCGAGTGAGACCCAGTACTTC.

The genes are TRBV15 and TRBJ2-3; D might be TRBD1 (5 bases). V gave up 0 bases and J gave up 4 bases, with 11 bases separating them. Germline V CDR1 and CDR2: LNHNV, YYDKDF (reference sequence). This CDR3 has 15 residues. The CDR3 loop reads CATSREAGRPDTQYF. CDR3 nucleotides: TGTGCCACCAGCAGAGAGGCAGGGCGCCCAGATACGCAGTATTTT.

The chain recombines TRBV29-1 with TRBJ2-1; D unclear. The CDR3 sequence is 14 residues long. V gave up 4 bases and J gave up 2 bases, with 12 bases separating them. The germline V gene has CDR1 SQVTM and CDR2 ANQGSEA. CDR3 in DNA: TGCAGCGTTGTGGTCTCATCCCCCTACAATGAGCAGTTCTTC. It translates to CSVVVSSPYNEQFF.

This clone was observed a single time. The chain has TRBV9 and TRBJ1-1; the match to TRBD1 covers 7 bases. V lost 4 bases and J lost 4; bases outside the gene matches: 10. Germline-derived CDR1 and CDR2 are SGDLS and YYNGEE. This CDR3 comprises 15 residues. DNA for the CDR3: TGTGCCAGCAGCCAGACGACAGGGAGTGGCACTGAAGCTTTCTTT. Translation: CASSQTTGSGTEAFF.

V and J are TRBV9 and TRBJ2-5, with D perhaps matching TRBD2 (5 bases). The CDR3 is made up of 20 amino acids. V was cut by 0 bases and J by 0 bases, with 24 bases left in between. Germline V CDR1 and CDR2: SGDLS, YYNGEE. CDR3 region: CASSVGAPLSRGYNQETQYF. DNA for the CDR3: TGTGCCAGCAGCGTAGGAGCCCCCCTTTCCCGGGGATACAACCAAGAGACCCAGTACTTC. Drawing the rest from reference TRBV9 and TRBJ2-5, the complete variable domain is DSGVTQTPKHLITATGQRVTLRCSPRSGDLSVYWYQQSLDQGLQFLIQYYNGEERAKGNILERFSAQQFPDLHSELNLSSLELGDSALYFCASSVGAPLSRGYNQETQYFGPGTRLLVL.

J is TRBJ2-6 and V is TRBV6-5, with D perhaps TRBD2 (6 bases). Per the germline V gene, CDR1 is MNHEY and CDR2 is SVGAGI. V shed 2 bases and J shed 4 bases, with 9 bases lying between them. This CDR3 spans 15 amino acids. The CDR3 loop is CASSYGGDGANVLTF. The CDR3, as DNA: TGTGCCAGCAGTTACGGAGGGGACGGGGCCAACGTCCTGACTTTC.

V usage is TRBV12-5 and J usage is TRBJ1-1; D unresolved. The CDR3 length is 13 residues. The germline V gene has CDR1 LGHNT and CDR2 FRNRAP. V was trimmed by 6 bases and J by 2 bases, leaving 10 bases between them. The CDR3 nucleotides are TGTGCTAGTGGGGCAACGACCAACACTGAAGCTTTCTTT. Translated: CASGATTNTEAFF.

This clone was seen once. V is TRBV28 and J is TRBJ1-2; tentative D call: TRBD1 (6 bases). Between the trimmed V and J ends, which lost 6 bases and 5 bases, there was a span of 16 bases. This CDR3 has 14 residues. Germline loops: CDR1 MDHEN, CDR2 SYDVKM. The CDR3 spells CASSPGTHTYGYTF. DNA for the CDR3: TGTGCCAGCAGCCCCGGGACACACACATATGGCTACACCTTC.

The CDR3 loop is CASSPQRQETQYF. The CDR3 DNA follows: TGTGCCAGCTCACCCCAGCGGCAAGAGACCCAGTACTTC. The chain uses TRBV18 and TRBJ2-5, with D possibly TRBD2 on 5 matching bases. Germline V gene data show CDR1 as KGHSH and CDR2 as LQKENI. The V and J ends lost 3 bases and 2 bases respectively, with 7 bases between them. This CDR3 spans 13 amino acids.

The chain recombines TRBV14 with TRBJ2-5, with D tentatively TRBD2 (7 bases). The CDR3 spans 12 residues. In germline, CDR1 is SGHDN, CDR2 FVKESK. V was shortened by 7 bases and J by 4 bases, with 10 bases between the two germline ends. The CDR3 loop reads CASNRGGETQYF. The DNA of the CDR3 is TGTGCCAGCAATAGGGGGGGAGAGACCCAGTACTTC.